The 23 T cell receptor beta chains reported below all come from one sample, sequenced in a study of CD4+ T cells in melanoma. Profiling relied on immunoSEQ multiplex PCR, and the TCRdb table lists in-frame clones only, not all of them. Of more than 20,000 clones in the sample, about 77% were seen once. The receptor set was obtained from a human donor with melanoma.

The chain uses TRBV7-2 and TRBJ2-1; 13 bases match TRBD2. V lost 3 bases to trimming and J lost 7 bases; unmatched junction nucleotides: 3. Germline-derived CDR1 and CDR2 are SGHTA and FQGNSA. This CDR3 is built from 15 residues. The CDR3 region is CASSLTSGGPNEQFF. As DNA, the CDR3 is TGTGCCAGCAGCTTGACTAGCGGGGGGCCAAATGAGCAGTTCTTC.

The chain is built from TRBV5-1 and TRBJ2-3; TRBD2 is a possible D gene (6 bases). From germline, CDR1 is SGHRS and CDR2 YFSETQ. V lost 4 bases, J lost 1 base, and 16 bases lay in between. This CDR3 contains 16 residues. The CDR3 region has the DNA TGCGCCAGCAGCGCGGAAGTCGGAGGGGGCACAGATACGCAGTATTTT. It translates to CASSAEVGGGTDTQYF.

This chain joins TRBV12-5 and TRBJ2-5, with 10 nucleotides matching TRBD2. V was clipped by 0 bases and J by 5 bases; unmatched bases: 12. The CDR3 sequence is 18 residues long. The germline V gene encodes CDR1 LGHNT and CDR2 FRNRAP. CDR3 amino acids: CASGLVLGVAGGTETQYF. The CDR3 DNA is TGTGCTAGTGGTTTGGTACTTGGGGTAGCGGGGGGAACCGAGACCCAGTACTTC.

V and J are TRBV11-2 and TRBJ2-7; D is possibly TRBD2 (5 bases). The CDR3 is 15 residues long. Trimming took off 6 bases at V and 0 bases at J, with 15 bases between the two ends. Germline V gives CDR1 SGHAT, CDR2 FQNNGV. CDR3 sequence: CASSLAVGLSYEQYF. The CDR3 bases are TGTGCCAGCAGTCTTGCAGTCGGACTCTCCTACGAGCAGTACTTC.

This chain connects TRBV6-1 to TRBJ1-2, with D unclear. The V end lost 10 bases, the J end lost 6 bases, and 18 bases lay between the germline ends. Germline assignment: CDR1 MNHNS and CDR2 SASEGT. The CDR3 has 13 amino acids. This CDR3 reads CATTLEGINGYTF. As DNA, the CDR3 is TGTGCCACAACCTTGGAAGGGATTAATGGCTACACCTTC.

The chain employs TRBV5-4 and TRBJ2-7, with D possibly being TRBD1 (6 bases). V dropped 4 bases and J dropped 5 bases, with 13 bases sitting between them. Germline V gene sequence: CDR1 SGHNT, CDR2 YYREEE (reference sequence). This CDR3 contains 13 residues. The CDR3 region is CASSRRQGNEQYF. For the CDR3, the DNA is TGTGCCAGCAGCCGGAGGCAGGGGAACGAGCAGTACTTC.

The chain uses TRBV10-3 and TRBJ1-1, with D possibly matching TRBD1 (6 bases). V lost 4 bases and J 5 bases, leaving 14 bases between the germline ends. This CDR3 is built from 14 residues. Germline V lookup: CDR1 ENHRY, CDR2 SYGVKD. The CDR3 DNA reads TGTGCCATCAGTGTCATGAAAGGGGGGACTGAAGCTTTCTTT. Protein sequence: CAISVMKGGTEAFF.

The CDR3 DNA reads as TGTGCCATCAGTCGCCAGGCCCAGAACACTGAAGCTTTCTTT. Its translation: CAISRQAQNTEAFF. The V gene is TRBV10-3, the J gene TRBJ1-1; no clear D gene. This CDR3 has 14 amino acids. The V gene lost 5 bases and the J gene lost 1 base, with 11 bases spanning the gap. The germline gives CDR1 ENHRY, CDR2 SYGVKD.

The V call is TRBV6-6, the J call TRBJ1-6; TRBD1 matches 10 bases. J was trimmed by 9 bases and V by 5 bases; bases with no gene match: 1. The CDR3 is 13 residues long. CDR1 is MNHNY, CDR2 SVGAGI, per germline (reference sequence). The CDR3 region is CASSDRGLSPLHF. DNA for the CDR3: TGTGCCAGCAGTGACAGGGGGCTTTCACCCCTCCACTTT.

This chain joins TRBV7-9 and TRBJ2-5; D is undetermined. From germline, CDR1 is SEHNR and CDR2 FQNEAQ (reference sequence). The CDR3 has 13 residues. Trimming cost V 4 bases and J 1 base, with 7 bases left between them. The CDR3 sequence: CASSSMLQETQYF. DNA for the CDR3: TGTGCCAGCAGCTCCATGCTCCAAGAGACCCAGTACTTC. Complete variable domain (other parts from reference TRBV7-9 and TRBJ2-5): DTGVSQNPRHKITKRGQNVTFRCDPISEHNRLYWYRQTLGQGPEFLTYFQNEAQLEKSRLLSDRFSAERPKGSFSTLEIQRTEQGDSAMYLCASSSMLQETQYFGPGTRLLVL.

The J gene is TRBJ2-1, the V gene TRBV4-1; 8 bases match TRBD2. Germline V gene lookup returns CDR1 MGHRA and CDR2 YSYEKL. This CDR3 is built from 14 residues. V shed 3 bases, J shed 3 bases, and the junction held 1 base outside the gene matches. CDR3 sequence reads: CASSQRGVYNEQFF. The CDR3 DNA reads as TGCGCCAGCAGCCAGCGGGGGGTCTACAATGAGCAGTTCTTC.

The chain couples TRBV2 to TRBJ2-7, with TRBD1 as a possible D gene (6 bases). Looked up from germline, CDR1 is SNHLY and CDR2 is FYNNEI. This CDR3 spans 12 amino acids. V dropped 4 bases and J dropped 3 bases, with 7 bases sitting between them. In nucleotides, the CDR3 is TGTGCCAGCAGTGTACAGGGCTACGAGCAGTACTTC. Translation gives CASSVQGYEQYF.

The chain recombines TRBV15 with TRBJ1-2; no definite D call. The germline V gene encodes CDR1 LNHNV and CDR2 YYDKDF (reference sequence). The CDR3 spans 14 residues. Trimming took off 1 base at V and 4 bases at J, with 10 bases between the two ends. The CDR3 protein is CATSRVVGPYGYTF. The CDR3 DNA is TGTGCCACCAGCAGAGTGGTCGGACCCTATGGCTACACCTTC. The full variable domain, completed using reference TRBV15 and TRBJ1-2, is DAMVIQNPRYQVTQFGKPVTLSCSQTLNHNVMYWYQQKSSQAPKLLFHYYDKDFNNEADTPDNFQSRRPNTSFCFLDIRSPGLGDTAMYLCATSRVVGPYGYTFGSGTRLTVV.

The chain couples TRBV11-3 to TRBJ2-7; unclear D gene. Trimming stripped 1 base from V and 6 bases from J, with 13 bases between. Germline V CDR1 and CDR2: SGHNT, YENEEA. This CDR3 spans 14 amino acids. The CDR3 is CASSLGVGIGEQYF. In DNA, the CDR3 is TGTGCCAGCAGCTTAGGGGTAGGGATCGGCGAGCAGTACTTC.

The sample holds a few counts of this clone. The chain is built from TRBV7-9 and TRBJ1-1; D call uncertain. Looked up from germline, CDR1 is SEHNR and CDR2 is FQNEAQ (reference sequence). The germline V and J ends were trimmed by 5 bases and 0 bases, with 7 bases remaining between them. The CDR3 is made up of 13 amino acids. The CDR3 is CASSPPMNTEAFF. CDR3 nucleotides: TGTGCCAGCAGCCCGCCTATGAACACTGAAGCTTTCTTT.

The V call is TRBV19, the J call TRBJ1-1, with a weak D call TRBD1 (5 bases). The CDR3 is made up of 13 amino acids. Germline-derived CDR1 and CDR2 are LNHDA and SQIVND (reference sequence). Trimming left V 9 bases short and J 0 bases short, with 11 bases between. As DNA, the CDR3 is TGTGCCAGCCAATTGACAGTGAACACTGAAGCTTTCTTT. The encoded protein is CASQLTVNTEAFF.

This rearrangement joins TRBV5-1 to TRBJ2-5; D is unclear. V lost 0 bases and J lost 4, with 10 bases in between. This CDR3 comprises 14 residues. The germline V gene has CDR1 SGHRS and CDR2 YFSETQ. The CDR3 nucleotides are TGCGCCAGCAGCTTGGCCGAGTGGGGAGAGACCCAGTACTTC. It is translated as CASSLAEWGETQYF.

The rearrangement links TRBV7-3 to TRBJ2-1; D gene uncertain. Germline CDR1 and CDR2: SGHTA and FQGTGA. Trimming took 5 bases from V and 4 from J, leaving 6 bases between them. CDR3 size: 12 residues. CDR3 protein: CASSNRYNEQFF. CDR3 DNA: TGTGCCAGCAGCAACCGTTACAATGAGCAGTTCTTC.

This chain connects TRBV5-6 to TRBJ1-1, with D possibly being TRBD1 (5 bases). The V end was cut by 6 bases, the J end by 4 bases, with 16 bases between. Germline V gene sequence: CDR1 SGHDT, CDR2 YYEEEE. The CDR3 has 14 amino acids. DNA for the CDR3: TGTGCCAGCATCCCGAGAGGACAAATCACTGAAGCTTTCTTT. Residues: CASIPRGQITEAFF.

The chain joins TRBV6-5 to TRBJ2-1, with no clear D. The CDR3 extends over 14 amino acids. CDR1 is MNHEY, CDR2 SVGAGI, per germline. Trimming left V 2 bases short and J 2 bases short, with 7 bases between. As DNA, the CDR3 is TGTGCCAGCAGTTACGCCCCACCCTACAATGAGCAGTTCTTC. It encodes CASSYAPPYNEQFF.

This clone was recorded a few times. This chain links TRBV5-1 with TRBJ1-2; TRBD1 is a possible D gene (5 bases). CDR1 is SGHRS, CDR2 YFSETQ, per germline. With 1 base removed from V and 2 bases from J, the gap between germline ends came to 9 bases. The CDR3 length is 14 residues. CDR3 nucleotide sequence: TGCGCCAGCAGCTTGAGGACACAGAACTATGGCTACACCTTC. Its translation is CASSLRTQNYGYTF.

The rearrangement uses TRBV19 and TRBJ1-2, with no clear D. This CDR3 contains 13 residues. The germline V gene encodes CDR1 LNHDA and CDR2 SQIVND (reference sequence). V dropped 7 bases and J dropped 5 bases, with 14 bases sitting between them. The CDR3 protein is CASTGPQGYGYTF. The CDR3 nucleotides read TGTGCCAGTACTGGGCCCCAAGGGTATGGCTACACCTTC.

This clone was seen only once. The chain joins TRBV5-6 to TRBJ1-3, with TRBD1 as a possible D gene (6 bases). This CDR3 region has 13 residues. The germline V gene has CDR1 SGHDT and CDR2 YYEEEE. The CDR3, as DNA: TGTCCCATGGGGGGGCTCTCTGGAAACACCATATATTTT. This encodes CPMGGLSGNTIYF.